A selection of T cell receptor beta chains follows, all from one sample in a study of technical replicates of blood from a few donors. Here immunoSEQ multiplex PCR was the method, and the copy in TCRdb shows in-frame clones only, minus some. The table includes about 100,000 clones, nearly 97% detected once. The sequencing input was T cells isolated from PBMCs. The source is a human donor in good health. Each CDR3 is given with its conserved first and last residue. D genes are given only for firm matches. Some rows mark clone size as missing; the rest say once, few, many or name a class of expanded clone.

NA	NA	TRBJ1-5	TRBV28	TGTGCCAGCAGTTTCAGGGCCAGCAATCAGCCCCAGCATTTT	CASSFRASNQPQHF
NA	NA	TRBJ1-5	TRBV28	TGTGCCAGCAGTTACCCCCCCGGTTTTGGTAGCAATCAGCCCCAGCATTTT	CASSYPPGFGSNQPQHF
TRBD2	once	TRBJ2-2	TRBV5-1	TGCGCCAGCAGCTTGACTAGCGGGAACACCGGGGAGCTGTTTTTT	CASSLTSGNTGELFF
NA	NA	TRBJ2-7	TRBV6-5	TGTGCCAGCAGTGAGACAGGAAACTACGAGCAGTACTTC	CASSETGNYEQYF
TRBD2	NA	TRBJ2-1	TRBV7-6	TGTGCCAGCAGCTTAGTGGGGGGGATGGGGAATGAGCAGTTCTTC	CASSLVGGMGNEQFF
NA	NA	TRBJ1-1	TRBV6-1	TGTGCCAGCAGTGAAACCACTAGGGTCGGAGAAGCTTTCTTT	CASSETTRVGEAFF
TRBD2	once	TRBJ2-2	TRBV5-1	TGCGCCAGCAGCTTACCAAGCGGGGGGATCTCCGGGGAGCTGTTTTTT	CASSLPSGGISGELFF
TRBD1	NA	TRBJ2-6	TRBV29-1	TGCAGCGTTGGGGCAGGGGGTTCCTTCTCTGGGGCCAACGTCCTGACTTTC	CSVGAGGSFSGANVLTF
NA	NA	TRBJ2-2	TRBV5-4	TGTGCCAGCAGCTTGGTAGAAGACATCGTAGGGGGCGGGGAGCTGTTTTTT	CASSLVEDIVGGGELFF
NA	NA	TRBJ1-3	TRBV30	TGTGCCTGGAGGGGGCTCTCTGGAAACACCATATATTTT	CAWRGLSGNTIYF
TRBD1	NA	TRBJ1-1	TRBV9	TGTGCCAGCAGCGCAGTATCAGGGGGGCCTGAAGCTTTCTTT	CASSAVSGGPEAFF
NA	NA	TRBJ1-1	TRBV19	TGTGCCAGTAGTATAGAAGCAGTGGACAGATTGAACACTGAAGCTTTCTTT	CASSIEAVDRLNTEAFF
TRBD2	NA	TRBJ2-7	TRBV5-6	TGTGCCAGCAGCCCAACGCGCGGGGGTAAATACGAGCAGTACTTC	CASSPTRGGKYEQYF
NA	NA	TRBJ2-4	TRBV21-1	TGTGCCAGCAGCAAAGAGGACGGTCCTAAAGGAGGCAAAAACATTCAGTACTTC	CASSKEDGPKGGKNIQYF
TRBD1	NA	TRBJ2-7	TRBV11-2	TGTGCCAGCAGTATTCACAGGGGTGAGACCTACGAGCAGTACTTC	CASSIHRGETYEQYF
NA	NA	TRBJ1-2	TRBV2	TGTGCCAGCAGTCGGGGGGCCGGACAGAATGGCTACACCTTC	CASSRGAGQNGYTF
TRBD2	NA	TRBJ2-1	TRBV18	TGTGCCAGCTCACCATCGGCTAGCGGGAAAGTCCGTTTTGGGAATGAGCAGTTCTTC	CASSPSASGKVRFGNEQFF
NA	NA	TRBJ1-1	TRBV4-1	TGCGCCAGCAGCTCCGGGTCGTACACTGAAGCTTTCTTT	CASSSGSYTEAFF
NA	NA	TRBJ2-5	TRBV5-1	TGCGCCAGCCGCTCATCCCAAGAGACCCAGTACTTC	CASRSSQETQYF
NA	NA	TRBJ1-1	TRBV27	TGTGCCAGCAGTTGGACAATGAACACTGAAGCTTTCTTT	CASSWTMNTEAFF
TRBD2	NA	TRBJ2-7	TRBV30	TGTGCCTGGGTCGCGGGAGGTTCCTACGAGCAGTACTTC	CAWVAGGSYEQYF
NA	NA	TRBJ2-1	TRBV7-2	TGTGCCAGCAGCTCCACAGGACCGGAACAGCAGTTCTTC	CASSSTGPEQQFF
NA	NA	TRBJ2-2	TRBV21-1	TGTGCCAGCGGTCTTCACCCATTCAACCTACTAGCAAATTTGAACACCGGGGAGCTGTTTTTT	CASGLHPFNLLANLNTGELFF
NA	NA	TRBJ1-1	TRBV2	TGTGCCAGCTTGGGGGACCCGGAGGGGACTGAAGCTTTCTTT	CASLGDPEGTEAFF
TRBD1	NA	TRBJ1-5	TRBV2	TGTGCCAGCAGACGATGGGACAGGGAGGCCTATAGCAATCAGCCCCAGCATTTT	CASRRWDREAYSNQPQHF
NA	NA	TRBJ1-4	TRBV5-6	TGTGCCAGCATCCTGGCGGGGGAGGAAAAACTGTTTTTT	CASILAGEEKLFF
NA	NA	TRBJ2-1	TRBV27	TGTGCCAGCAGTTTTCAGGGGAGTAACAATGAGCAGTTCTTC	CASSFQGSNNEQFF
NA	NA	TRBJ1-1	TRBV5-1	TGCGCCAGCAGCCCCGAGCCGTACACTGAAGCTTTCTTT	CASSPEPYTEAFF
TRBD2	NA	TRBJ2-5	TRBV11-1	TGTGCCAGCAGTTCGGGACTAGCGGTAACCGAAGAGACCCAGTACTTC	CASSSGLAVTEETQYF
TRBD2	NA	TRBJ2-3	TRBV9	TGTGCCAGCAGCGTGGGGGGACTAACAGATACGCAGTATTTT	CASSVGGLTDTQYF